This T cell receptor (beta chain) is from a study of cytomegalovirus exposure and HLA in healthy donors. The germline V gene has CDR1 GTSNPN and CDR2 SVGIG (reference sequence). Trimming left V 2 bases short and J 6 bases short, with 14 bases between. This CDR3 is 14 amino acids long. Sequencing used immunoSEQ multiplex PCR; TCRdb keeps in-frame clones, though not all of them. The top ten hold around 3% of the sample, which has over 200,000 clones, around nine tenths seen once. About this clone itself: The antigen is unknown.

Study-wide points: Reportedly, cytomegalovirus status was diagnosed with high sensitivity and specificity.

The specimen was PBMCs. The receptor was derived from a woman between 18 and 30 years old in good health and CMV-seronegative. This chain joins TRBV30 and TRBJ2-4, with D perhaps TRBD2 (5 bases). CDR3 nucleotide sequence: TGTGCCTGGAGTACAACGATCGGAGGAAACATTCAGTACTTC. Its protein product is CAWSTTIGGNIQYF. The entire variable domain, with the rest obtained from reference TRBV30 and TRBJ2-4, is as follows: SQTIHQWPATLVQPVGSPLSLECTVEGTSNPNLYWYRQAAGRGLQLLFYSVGIGQISSEVPQNLSASRPQDRQFILSSKKLLLSDSGFYLCAWSTTIGGNIQYFGAGTRLSVL.